The source of this T cell receptor (beta chain) is a study of identical twins. Findings and limits, study-wide: Insertions were reduced in abundant cord blood beta clonotypes but not in memory repertoires. Rather than following the same donors, the conclusions depended on cross-sectional statistical analysis. Zero-insertion results could be subject to partial confounding by invariant MAIT and iNKT cells.

In TCRdb, the 5' RACE reads were re-called with MiXCR into one record per CDR3 protein. The data hold around 220,000 distinct CDR3 sequences, with roughly an eighth observed a single time. Germline CDR1 is MNHEY and CDR2 is SVGAGI. V was cut by 2 bases and J by 1 base, with 12 bases left in between. This CDR3 is built from 15 residues. This clonotype was counted a few times. Its antigen remains unknown. Material for sequencing was memory (CD45RO+) T cells sorted from blood. This TCR came from a woman between 18 and 29 years old in good health. The rearrangement joins TRBV6-5 to TRBJ2-7, with D perhaps matching TRBD1 or TRBD2 (6 bases each). CDR3 in amino acids: CASSYTRGGSYEQYF. The CDR3 bases are TGTGCCAGCAGTTACACTCGAGGGGGGTCCTACGAGCAGTACTTC.